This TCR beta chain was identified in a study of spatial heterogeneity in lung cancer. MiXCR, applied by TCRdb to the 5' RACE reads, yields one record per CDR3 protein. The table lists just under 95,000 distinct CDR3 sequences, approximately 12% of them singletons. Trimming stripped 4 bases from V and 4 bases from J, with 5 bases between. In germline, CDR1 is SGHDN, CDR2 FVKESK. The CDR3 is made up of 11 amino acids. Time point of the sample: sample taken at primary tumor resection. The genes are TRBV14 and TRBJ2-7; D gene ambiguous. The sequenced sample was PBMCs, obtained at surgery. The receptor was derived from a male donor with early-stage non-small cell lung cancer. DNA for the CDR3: TGTGCCAGCAGCCCCCCTTACGAGCAGTACTTC. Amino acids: CASSPPYEQYF.